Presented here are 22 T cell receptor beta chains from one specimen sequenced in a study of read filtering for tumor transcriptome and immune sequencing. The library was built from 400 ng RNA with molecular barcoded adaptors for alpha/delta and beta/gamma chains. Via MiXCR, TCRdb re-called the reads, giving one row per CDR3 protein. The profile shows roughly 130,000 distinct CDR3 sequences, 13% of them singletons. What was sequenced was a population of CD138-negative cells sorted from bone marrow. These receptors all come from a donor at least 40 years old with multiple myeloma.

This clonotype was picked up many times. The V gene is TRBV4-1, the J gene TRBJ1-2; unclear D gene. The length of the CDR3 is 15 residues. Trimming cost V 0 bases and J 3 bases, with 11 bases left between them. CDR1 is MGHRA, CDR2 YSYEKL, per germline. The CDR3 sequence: CASSQDSPEHYGYTF. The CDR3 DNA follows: TGCGCCAGCAGCCAAGATTCTCCAGAACACTATGGCTACACCTTC.

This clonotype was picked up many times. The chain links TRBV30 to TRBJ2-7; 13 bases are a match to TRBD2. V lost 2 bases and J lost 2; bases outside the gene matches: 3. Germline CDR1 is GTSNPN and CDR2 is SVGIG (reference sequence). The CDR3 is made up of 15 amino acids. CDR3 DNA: TGTGCCTGGAGTAGGGGACTAGCGGGACCCTACGAGCAGTACTTC. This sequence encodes CAWSRGLAGPYEQYF.

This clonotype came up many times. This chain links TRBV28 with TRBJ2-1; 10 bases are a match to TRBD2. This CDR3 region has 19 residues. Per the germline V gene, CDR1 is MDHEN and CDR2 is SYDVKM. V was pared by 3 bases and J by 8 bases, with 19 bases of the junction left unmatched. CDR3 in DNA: TGTGCCAGCAGTTTGGCTGCCACTAGCGGGGTGGAGGTTGAAGATGAGCAGTTCTTC. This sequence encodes CASSLAATSGVEVEDEQFF.

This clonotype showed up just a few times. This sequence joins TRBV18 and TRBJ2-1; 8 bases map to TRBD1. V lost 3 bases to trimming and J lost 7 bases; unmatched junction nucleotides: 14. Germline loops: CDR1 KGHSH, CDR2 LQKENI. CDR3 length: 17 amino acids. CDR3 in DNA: TGTGCCAGCTCACCGAATATCGACAGGGGCCGTGTAAATGAGCAGTTCTTC. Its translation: CASSPNIDRGRVNEQFF.

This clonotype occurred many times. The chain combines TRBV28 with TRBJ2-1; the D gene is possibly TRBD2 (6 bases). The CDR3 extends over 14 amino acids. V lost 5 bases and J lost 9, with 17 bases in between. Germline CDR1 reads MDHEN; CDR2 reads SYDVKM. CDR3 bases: TGTGCCAGCAGTCCGTCTCGCGGGATACCTGAGCAGTTCTTC. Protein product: CASSPSRGIPEQFF.

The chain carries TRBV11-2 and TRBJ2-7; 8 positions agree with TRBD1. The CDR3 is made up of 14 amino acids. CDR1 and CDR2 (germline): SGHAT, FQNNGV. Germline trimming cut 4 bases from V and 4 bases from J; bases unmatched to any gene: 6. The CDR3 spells CASSSRQGRYEQYF. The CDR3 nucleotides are TGTGCCAGCAGCTCCCGACAGGGGAGATACGAGCAGTACTTC.

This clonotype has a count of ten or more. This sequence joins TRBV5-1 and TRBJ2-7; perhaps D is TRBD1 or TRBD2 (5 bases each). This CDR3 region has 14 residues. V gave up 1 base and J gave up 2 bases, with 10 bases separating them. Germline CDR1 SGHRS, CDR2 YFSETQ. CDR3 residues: CASSLLGEPYEQYF. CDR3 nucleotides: TGCGCCAGCAGCTTGTTGGGGGAACCCTACGAGCAGTACTTC.

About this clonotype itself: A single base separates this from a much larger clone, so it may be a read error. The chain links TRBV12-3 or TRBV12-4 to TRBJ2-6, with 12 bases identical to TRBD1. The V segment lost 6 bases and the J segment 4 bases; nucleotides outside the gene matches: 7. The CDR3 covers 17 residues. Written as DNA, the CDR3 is TGTGCCAGCAGGGGGGGACAGGGGGCGGGAGGGGCCAACGTCCTGACTTTC. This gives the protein CASRGGQGAGGANVLTF.

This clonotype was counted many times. The CDR3 is CASNSPGRASTGELFF. In DNA form, the CDR3 reads TGTGCCAGCAACTCCCCGGGACGGGCCTCCACCGGGGAGCTGTTTTTT. The V gene is TRBV6-6, the J gene TRBJ2-2; either TRBD1 or TRBD2 may supply D (5 bases each). V lost 7 bases, J lost 4 bases, and 19 bases lay in between. This CDR3 is built from 16 residues. The germline CDR1 and CDR2 sequences are MNHNY and SVGAGI (reference sequence).

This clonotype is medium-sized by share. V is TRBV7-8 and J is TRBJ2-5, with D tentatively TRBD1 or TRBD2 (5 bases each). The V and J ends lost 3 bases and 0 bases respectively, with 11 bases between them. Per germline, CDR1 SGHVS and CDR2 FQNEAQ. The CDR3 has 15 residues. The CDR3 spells CASSLGPRYQETQYF. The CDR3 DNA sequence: TGTGCCAGCAGCTTGGGACCACGGTACCAAGAGACCCAGTACTTC.

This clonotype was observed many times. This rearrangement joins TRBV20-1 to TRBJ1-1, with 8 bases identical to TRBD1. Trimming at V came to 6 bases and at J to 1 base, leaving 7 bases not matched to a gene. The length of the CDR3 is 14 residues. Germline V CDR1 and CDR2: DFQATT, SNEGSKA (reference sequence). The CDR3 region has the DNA TGCAGTGCGAGCCGGACAGGGAGGAACACTGAAGCTTTCTTT. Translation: CSASRTGRNTEAFF.

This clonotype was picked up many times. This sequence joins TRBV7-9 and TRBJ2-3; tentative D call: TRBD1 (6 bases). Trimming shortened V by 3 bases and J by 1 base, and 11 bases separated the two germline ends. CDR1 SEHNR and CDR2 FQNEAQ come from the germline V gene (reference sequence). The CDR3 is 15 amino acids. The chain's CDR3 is CASSLGWGRTDTQYF. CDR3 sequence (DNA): TGTGCCAGCAGCTTGGGGTGGGGGCGCACAGATACGCAGTATTTT.

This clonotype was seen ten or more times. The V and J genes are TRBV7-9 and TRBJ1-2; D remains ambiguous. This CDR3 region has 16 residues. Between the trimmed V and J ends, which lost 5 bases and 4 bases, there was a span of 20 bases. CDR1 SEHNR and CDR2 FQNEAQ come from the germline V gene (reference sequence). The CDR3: CASSPEAGQSLYGYTF. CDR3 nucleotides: TGTGCCAGCAGCCCAGAGGCAGGCCAGTCTCTCTATGGCTACACCTTC.

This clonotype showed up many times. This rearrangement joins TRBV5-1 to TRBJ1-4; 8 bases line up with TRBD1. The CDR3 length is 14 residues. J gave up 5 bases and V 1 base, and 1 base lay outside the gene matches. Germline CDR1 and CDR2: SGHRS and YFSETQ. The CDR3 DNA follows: TGCGCCAGCAGCTTGACAGGGGGGAATGAAAAACTGTTTTTT. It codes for CASSLTGGNEKLFF.

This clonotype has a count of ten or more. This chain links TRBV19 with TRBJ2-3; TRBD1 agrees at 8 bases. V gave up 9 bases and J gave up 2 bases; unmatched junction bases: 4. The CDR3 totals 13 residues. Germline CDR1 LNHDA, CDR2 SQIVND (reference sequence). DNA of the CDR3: TGTGCCAGCAGGGGGCTGCTCACAGATACGCAGTATTTT. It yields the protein CASRGLLTDTQYF.

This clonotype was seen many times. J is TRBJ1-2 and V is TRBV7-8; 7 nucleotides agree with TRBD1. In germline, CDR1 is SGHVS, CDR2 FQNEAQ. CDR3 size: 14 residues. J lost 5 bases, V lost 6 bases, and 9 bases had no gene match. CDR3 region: CASSPSGQTYGYTF. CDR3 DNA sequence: TGTGCCAGCAGTCCCTCGGGACAGACTTATGGCTACACCTTC. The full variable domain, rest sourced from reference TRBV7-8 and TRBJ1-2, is GAGVSQSPRYKVAKRGQDVALRCDPISGHVSLFWYQQALGQGPEFLTYFQNEAQLDKSGLPSDRFFAERPEGSVSTLKIQRTQQEDSAVYLCASSPSGQTYGYTFGSGTRLTVV.

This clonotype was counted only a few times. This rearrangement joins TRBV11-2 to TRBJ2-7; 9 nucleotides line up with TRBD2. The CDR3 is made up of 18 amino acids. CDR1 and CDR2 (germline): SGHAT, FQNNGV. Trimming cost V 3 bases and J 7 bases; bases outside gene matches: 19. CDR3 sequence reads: CASSFSTSGSAILGEQYF. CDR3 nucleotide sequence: TGTGCCAGCAGCTTTTCTACTAGCGGGTCCGCAATTCTAGGGGAGCAGTACTTC.

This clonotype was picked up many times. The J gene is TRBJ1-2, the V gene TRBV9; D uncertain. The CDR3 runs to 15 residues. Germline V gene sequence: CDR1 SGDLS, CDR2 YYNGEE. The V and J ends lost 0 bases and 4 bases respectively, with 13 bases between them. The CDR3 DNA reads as TGTGCCAGCAGCGTAGGGGCCGAATCGGTCTATGGCTACACCTTC. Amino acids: CASSVGAESVYGYTF. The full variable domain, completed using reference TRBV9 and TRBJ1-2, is DSGVTQTPKHLITATGQRVTLRCSPRSGDLSVYWYQQSLDQGLQFLIQYYNGEERAKGNILERFSAQQFPDLHSELNLSSLELGDSALYFCASSVGAESVYGYTFGSGTRLTVV.

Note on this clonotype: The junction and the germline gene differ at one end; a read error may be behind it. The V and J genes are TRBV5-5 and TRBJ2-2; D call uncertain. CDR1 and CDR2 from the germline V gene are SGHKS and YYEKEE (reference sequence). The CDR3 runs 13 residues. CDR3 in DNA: TGTGCCGGCAGCTTGGGTAACACCGGGGAGCTGTTTTTT. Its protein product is CAGSLGNTGELFF.

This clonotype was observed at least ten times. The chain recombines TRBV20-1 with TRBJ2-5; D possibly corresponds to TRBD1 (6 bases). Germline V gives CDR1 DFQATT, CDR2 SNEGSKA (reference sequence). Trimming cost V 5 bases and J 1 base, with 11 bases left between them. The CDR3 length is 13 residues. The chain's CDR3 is CSAETGTQETQYF. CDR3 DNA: TGCAGTGCTGAAACAGGGACCCAAGAGACCCAGTACTTC.

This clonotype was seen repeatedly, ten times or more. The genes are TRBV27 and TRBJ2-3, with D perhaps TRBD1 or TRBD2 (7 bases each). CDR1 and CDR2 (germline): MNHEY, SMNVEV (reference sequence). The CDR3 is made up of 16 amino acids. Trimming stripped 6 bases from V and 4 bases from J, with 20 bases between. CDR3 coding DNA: TGTGCCAGCAGCCCTCAGGGGGGGGTATGGCCAGATACGCAGTATTTT. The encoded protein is CASSPQGGVWPDTQYF.

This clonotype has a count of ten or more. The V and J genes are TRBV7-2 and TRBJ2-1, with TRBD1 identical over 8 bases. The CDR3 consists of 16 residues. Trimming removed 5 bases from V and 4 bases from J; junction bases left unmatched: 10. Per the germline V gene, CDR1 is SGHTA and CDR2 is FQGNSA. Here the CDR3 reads CASSPAPGQVYNEQFF. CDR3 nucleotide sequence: TGTGCCAGCAGCCCCGCTCCGGGACAGGTATACAATGAGCAGTTCTTC.